This T cell receptor beta chain is drawn from a study of blood T cell repertoires in COVID-19. In the study overall: Material from acute and convalescent COVID-19 was sourced from the United States, Italy and Spain. Sources were T cells, B-cell-depleted T cells, or PBMCs; the material itself was cDNA or gDNA.

While infection was still active, Seattle patients were enrolled and then followed longitudinally. Germline loops: CDR1 MDHEN, CDR2 SYDVKM. Unmatched junction bases numbered 8, after V lost 6 bases and J lost 0 bases. CDR3 length equals 15 residues. In the original analysis: Amplification of reference gene primers was used by the study to estimate nucleated cell counts. The method was immunoSEQ multiplex PCR; TCRdb's version includes in-frame clones alone and lacks a portion of them. Clone size and V and J calls were adopted from that table, with D and trimming inferred from the DNA. The sample consists of over 400,000 clones, around 90% of them appearing once.

Sequencing used peripheral blood. The sequence was collected from a woman between 45 and 60 years old with COVID-19, enrolled during active disease. V and J are TRBV28 and TRBJ2-7, with 7 positions matching TRBD1. CDR3: CASRSGGRSSYEQYF. As DNA, the CDR3 is TGTGCCAGCAGGTCAGGGGGTCGTAGCTCCTACGAGCAGTACTTC.